The rows below give T cell receptor beta chains drawn from one sample of a study of T cell responses to AZD1222 COVID-19 vaccine. The table came from immunoSEQ multiplex PCR; TCRdb's copy has only in-frame clones and leaves some out. Of fewer than 110,000 clones listed, around 92% were seen once; the top ten hold around 8.6%. Sample: peripheral blood, taken 28 days after the second AZD1222 dose. These receptors were obtained from an adult who received the AZD1222 COVID-19 vaccine. Both conserved end residues are part of each CDR3. The D gene is left open where the match is weak. Only part of the rows carry a size: once, few, many, or a class if the clone is expanded.

clone_size	v_call	d_call	j_call	cdr3_nt	cdr3_aa
NA	TRBV19	NA	TRBJ2-5	TGTGCCAGTAGTATCGCCCAGGCCCCTGGGGAGACCCAGTACTTC	CASSIAQAPGETQYF
NA	TRBV19	TRBD1	TRBJ2-5	TGTGCCAGTAGCACAGGGGCAGAGACCCAGTACTTC	CASSTGAETQYF
NA	TRBV12-3/TRBV12-4	NA	TRBJ1-1	TGTGCCAGCAGCCCCGCACGGAGTGGAGCTTTCTTT	CASSPARSGAFF
NA	TRBV30	NA	TRBJ1-2	TGTGCCTGGAGCACAGGGAATAACTATGGCTACACCTTC	CAWSTGNNYGYTF
NA	TRBV6-2/TRBV6-3	TRBD1	TRBJ2-4	TGTGCCAGCAGTTACCCCCGGACAGGGAGTCAAAACATTCAGTACTTC	CASSYPRTGSQNIQYF
NA	TRBV21-1	NA	TRBJ2-7	TGTGCCAGCAGCAAAGAGCAGGGGACTTTATTCGGGCAGTACTTC	CASSKEQGTLFGQYF
NA	TRBV3-1/TRBV3-2	TRBD2	TRBJ2-2	TGTGCCAGCAGCCAAGATATAATAGCGGGCGACACCGGGGAGCTGTTTTTT	CASSQDIIAGDTGELFF
few	TRBV7-9	NA	TRBJ1-1	TGTGCCAGCAGCTTGGTGCAGGGTAACACTGAAGCTTTCTTT	CASSLVQGNTEAFF
NA	TRBV15	TRBD2	TRBJ2-3	TGTGCCACCAGCAAGCGGGAGGGCACAGATACGCAGTATTTT	CATSKREGTDTQYF
NA	TRBV3-1/TRBV3-2	TRBD1	TRBJ1-4	TGTGCCAGCAGCTTCGGGACAGGGTATGAAAAACTGTTTTTT	CASSFGTGYEKLFF
NA	TRBV6-5	TRBD2	TRBJ2-7	TGTGCCTCAAGGACTAGCTCCTACGAGCAGTACTTC	CASRTSSYEQYF
NA	TRBV6-5	NA	TRBJ1-1	TGTGCCACCCGGCGGAATAAGAACACTGAAGCTTTCTTT	CATRRNKNTEAFF
NA	TRBV10-2	TRBD1	TRBJ1-1	TGCGCCGCCCGGGACAGGGGGAACACTGAAGCTTTCTTT	CAARDRGNTEAFF
NA	TRBV25-1	NA	TRBJ1-5	TGTGCCAGCAGTGCTAGAGAGGGGCTTCAGCCCCAGCATTTT	CASSAREGLQPQHF
NA	TRBV19	NA	TRBJ1-6	TGTGCCAGTAGTATAGTCGACAGTAATTCACCCCTCCACTTT	CASSIVDSNSPLHF
NA	TRBV2	TRBD1	TRBJ1-2	TGTGCCAGCAGTGACAGGGGGCTGAGCTATGGCTACACCTTC	CASSDRGLSYGYTF
NA	TRBV18	TRBD2	TRBJ2-3	TGTGCCAGCTCACCCTTCCAAGCGGGGGGGCGCACAGATACGCAGTATTTT	CASSPFQAGGRTDTQYF
NA	TRBV7-9	NA	TRBJ1-2	TGTGCCAGCAGCTTAGGTCCGGGTTCTGGCTACACCTTC	CASSLGPGSGYTF
NA	TRBV4-1	NA	TRBJ1-1	TGCGCCAGCAGCCCACCAGGCGGACAACTGAACACTGAAGCTTTCTTT	CASSPPGGQLNTEAFF
once	TRBV10-2	TRBD2	TRBJ2-7	TGCGCCAGCACCCTTGTGGGAGGGGCCTACGAGCAGTACTTC	CASTLVGGAYEQYF
NA	TRBV9	NA	TRBJ1-5	TGTGCCAGCAGCCACGGGACCAATCAGCCCCAGCATTTT	CASSHGTNQPQHF
NA	TRBV30	NA	TRBJ1-1	TGTGCCTGGAACCTGCCGGGGAGGGGATACACTGAAGCTTTCTTT	CAWNLPGRGYTEAFF